This is a list of T cell receptor beta chains from one sample in a study of T cells after yellow fever vaccination. From the 5' RACE reads, TCRdb called clonotypes with MiXCR, one entry per CDR3 protein. The table shows 300,000 to 450,000 distinct CDR3 sequences, with approximately 8% occurring only once. The sample was PBMCs, taken roughly seven weeks after the first yellow fever vaccination. These receptors were obtained from a man between 18 and 35 years old who received the YFV17D yellow fever vaccine. Each CDR3 is given with its conserved first and last residue. The order of the fields is D gene, J gene, V gene, CDR3 length, clone size, CDR3 DNA, CDR3 protein. A D gene is named only where the DNA matches it firmly. Part of the rows lack a size; the others show once, few, many or a class for expanded clones.

TRBD1 TRBJ2-6 TRBV20-1 14 . TGCAGTGCAAGACAGGGTACTGGGGCCAACGTCCTGACTTTC CSARQGTGANVLTF
. TRBJ2-3 TRBV18 17 . TGTGCCAGCTCACCGGGGACGGATAACAGGGCCCCAGATACGCAGTATTTT CASSPGTDNRAPDTQYF
. TRBJ2-5 TRBV4-3 15 many TGCGCCAGCAGCCAAGACTGGGACGATCAAGAGACCCAGTACTTC CASSQDWDDQETQYF
. TRBJ1-6 TRBV14 16 . TGTGCCAGCAGCCAAGGTTCCGGGAAATATAATTCACCCCTCCACTTT CASSQGSGKYNSPLHF
TRBD2 TRBJ2-3 TRBV9 15 many TGTGCCAGCAGCGTACTAGCGGGGAGCACAGATACGCAGTATTTT CASSVLAGSTDTQYF
TRBD2 TRBJ2-2 TRBV4-3 16 . TGCGCCAGCAGCCAAGATCTAGCGGGGTCCACCGGGGAGCTGTTTTTT CASSQDLAGSTGELFF
. TRBJ2-7 TRBV4-2 14 . TGTGCCAGCAGCCAAGCGAACGTCGTTGACGAGCAGTACTTC CASSQANVVDEQYF
. TRBJ2-4 TRBV4-2 14 few TGTGCCAGCAGCCAAGTCGGGGGGCAAAACATTCAGTACTTC CASSQVGGQNIQYF
. TRBJ1-2 TRBV5-1 17 few TGCGCCAGCAGCTTGATCGGCCGCCAGGGCCTCAACTATGGCTACACCTTC CASSLIGRQGLNYGYTF
TRBD1 TRBJ1-1 TRBV7-9 13 few TGTGCCAGCAGCTTATGGGACAGCAAAGGAGCTTTCTTT CASSLWDSKGAFF
. TRBJ2-4 TRBV28 15 many TGTGCCAGCAGTTTGGCCGAGGCAGGGAAAAACATTCAGTACTTC CASSLAEAGKNIQYF
TRBD1 TRBJ2-7 TRBV28 15 . TGTGCCAGCAGTTTACCCCCGGGACAGGGCGTTTATGAGTACTTC CASSLPPGQGVYEYF
. TRBJ1-2 TRBV28 12 . TGTGCCAGCAGTTTATGGAAGGGTAGCTACACCTTC CASSLWKGSYTF
TRBD2 TRBJ2-2 TRBV6-2/TRBV6-3 17 . TGTGCCAGCAGCCTAGCGGGGGGGCCATTGGACACCGGGGAGCTGTTTTTT CASSLAGGPLDTGELFF
. TRBJ1-5 TRBV6-1 15 few TGTGCCAGCAGACCGAGCCGGGACCCCAATCAGCCCCAGCATTTT CASRPSRDPNQPQHF
. TRBJ2-5 TRBV7-9 12 . TGTGCCAGCAGTCAGCGGCAAGAGACCCAGTACTTC CASSQRQETQYF
. TRBJ1-1 TRBV27 16 . TGTGCCAGCAGTTCCATCCCGACGTCGCCAAACACTGAAGCTTTCTTT CASSSIPTSPNTEAFF
. TRBJ1-1 TRBV7-3 14 . TGTGCCAGCAGCATTATGGGGGGGGACACTGAAGCTTTCTTT CASSIMGGDTEAFF
TRBD1 TRBJ1-2 TRBV5-1 17 . TGCGCCAGCAGCAGGACAGGGTCCCTAATTTCCAACTATGGCTACACCTTC CASSRTGSLISNYGYTF
. TRBJ2-1 TRBV28 12 . TGTGCCAGCAGTTCTTGGGGGAGTGAGCAGTTCTTC CASSSWGSEQFF
. TRBJ2-7 TRBV4-3 15 . TGCGCCAGCAGCCAAGATCTACCGGGGCGGGACGAGCAGTACTTC CASSQDLPGRDEQYF
. TRBJ1-3 TRBV5-4 15 few TGTGCCAGCAGCTACGGGACGCCCGCTGGAAACACCATATATTTT CASSYGTPAGNTIYF
TRBD1 TRBJ2-1 TRBV7-2 14 . TGTGCCAGCAGCTTGACAGGGTGGTTCGATGAGCAGTTCTTC CASSLTGWFDEQFF
TRBD2 TRBJ2-4 TRBV5-1 14 many TGCGCCAGCAGTACGTCTAGCGGGGCCCTTATTCAGTACTTC CASSTSSGALIQYF
. TRBJ1-6 TRBV11-1 18 . TGTGCCAGCAGCGATTGGGAGGGGCAGAGCTCCTATAATTCACCCCTCCACTTT CASSDWEGQSSYNSPLHF
. TRBJ1-6 TRBV5-1 16 . TGCGCCAGCAGCTTTTCGTATAGCTCCTATAATTCACCCCTCCACTTT CASSFSYSSYNSPLHF
. TRBJ1-5 TRBV7-9 16 few TGTGCCAGCAGCTCCTCCTGGGGCACCAGCAATCAGCCCCAGCATTTT CASSSSWGTSNQPQHF
. TRBJ1-5 TRBV7-2 13 few TGTGCCAGTGGCCTGCGGGGGAATCAGCCCCAGCATTTT CASGLRGNQPQHF
. TRBJ2-3 TRBV3-1 15 many TGTGCCAGCAGCCAAGGCGGGGGCCCATCAGATACGCAGTATTTT CASSQGGGPSDTQYF
. TRBJ2-6 TRBV28 16 . TGTGCCAGCAGTTTACTTCGGTTCTCTGGGGCCAACGTCCTGACTTTC CASSLLRFSGANVLTF
. TRBJ2-5 TRBV5-4 14 . TGTGCCAGCAGCTTGTCAGGGCGAGGGGAGACCCAGTACTTC CASSLSGRGETQYF
. TRBJ2-1 TRBV6-2/TRBV6-3 12 many TGTGCCAGCAGGGACAACTACAATGAGCAGTTCTTC CASRDNYNEQFF
. TRBJ1-5 TRBV4-1 17 few TGCGCCAGCAGCCAAGCCATGGGGGGGTTGGGCAATCAGCCCCAGCATTTT CASSQAMGGLGNQPQHF
TRBD2 TRBJ2-3 TRBV11-2 18 . TGTGCCAGCAGCTTAGATCCTTTGGAAGCGGGGGACACAGATACGCAGTATTTT CASSLDPLEAGDTDTQYF
. TRBJ2-5 TRBV25-1 10 few TGTGCCAGCAGTTTTGAGACCCAGTACTTC CASSFETQYF
TRBD1 TRBJ1-3 TRBV12-3/TRBV12-4 12 few TGTGCCAGCAGTTTACCGTCCCAGGGGGGAAGTTTT CASSLPSQGGSF
. TRBJ2-2 TRBV6-2/TRBV6-3 15 many TGTGCCAGCAGCTCCGAGACTAGGGGCACCGGGGAGCTGTTTTTT CASSSETRGTGELFF
TRBD1 TRBJ1-5 TRBV7-9 14 many TGTGCCAGCAGCTTGGGACAGGGCACGCAGCCCCAGCATTTT CASSLGQGTQPQHF
. TRBJ1-1 TRBV3-1 14 few TGTGCCAGCAGCCAAGCTCACTCGAACACTGAAGCTTTCTTT CASSQAHSNTEAFF
. TRBJ2-2 TRBV5-1 15 many TGCGCCAGCAGCTTGGCTCTACAGAGGACCGGGGAGCTGTTTTTT CASSLALQRTGELFF
. TRBJ2-5 TRBV20-1 15 . TGCAGTGCTAGAGATCGGAAGGGGGGTATGGAGACCCAGTACTTC CSARDRKGGMETQYF
. TRBJ2-2 TRBV7-9 14 . TGTGCCAGCAGCTTCGACGTGAACACCGGGGAGCTGTTTTTT CASSFDVNTGELFF
TRBD2 TRBJ2-5 TRBV6-5 15 few TGTGCCAGCAGTTACGGCGGGGGGGTCCAAGAGACCCAGTACTTC CASSYGGGVQETQYF
. TRBJ1-1 TRBV11-2 15 . TGTGCCAGCAGCTCAGGGAGAATAGGGAACACTGAAGCTTTCTTT CASSSGRIGNTEAFF
. TRBJ1-1 TRBV20-1 12 few TGCAGTGAGTTAGGTCCGAACACTGAAGCTTTCTTT CSELGPNTEAFF
. TRBJ1-1 TRBV29-1 10 few TGCAGCGTCCAGTCCCCTGAAGCTTTCTTT CSVQSPEAFF
. TRBJ2-1 TRBV19 14 many TGTGCCAGTCGGATCCGGGGACTGAACAATGAGCAGTTCTTC CASRIRGLNNEQFF